The 17 T cell receptor beta chains in this list originate from one sample, sequenced in a study of CD8+ T cells in alopecia areata. RNA was isolated and reverse transcribed to cDNA, the sequencing template. This table comes from immunoSEQ multiplex PCR, and its TCRdb copy is limited to in-frame clones, with some not included. The sample lists about 150,000 clones; about three fifths were seen once. Sequenced: CD8+ T cells sorted from blood. The source of these receptors is a human donor in good health.

V gene TRBV6-6 combines with J gene TRBJ2-7; no firm D call. The CDR3 is 12 amino acids. Trimming shortened V by 2 bases and J by 6 bases, and 8 bases separated the two germline ends. Germline CDR1 is MNHNY and CDR2 is SVGAGI (reference sequence). The CDR3, as DNA: TGTGCCAGCAGTTACGGGGTGAGCGAGCAGTACTTC. This translates into CASSYGVSEQYF.

The rearrangement links TRBV5-1 to TRBJ2-7, with TRBD2 identical over 8 bases. V lost 5 bases, J lost 0 bases, and 7 bases stayed unmatched. CDR1 is SGHRS and CDR2 is YFSETQ in the germline V gene. The CDR3 spans 15 residues. The CDR3 here is CASRPNSGTSYEQYF. The CDR3 DNA reads TGCGCCAGCAGACCTAATAGCGGGACCTCCTACGAGCAGTACTTC.

The chain links TRBV25-1 to TRBJ2-1, with D possibly matching TRBD1 (6 bases). The CDR3 spans 13 residues. CDR1 and CDR2 (germline): MGHDK, SYGVNS. Trimming cost V 3 bases and J 4 bases, with 7 bases left between them. Here the CDR3 reads CASSEGAYNEQFF. The CDR3 DNA is TGTGCCAGCAGTGAGGGGGCATACAATGAGCAGTTCTTC.

The rearrangement joins TRBV5-5 to TRBJ2-7; TRBD2 matches at 13 bases. The CDR3 sequence is 16 residues long. With 0 bases clipped from V and 4 bases from J, the junction kept 4 bases outside the gene matches. In germline, CDR1 is SGHKS, CDR2 YYEKEE (reference sequence). CDR3 bases: TGTGCCAGCAGCTTGGCTCAGACTAGCGGGAGGTACGAGCAGTACTTC. Amino acids: CASSLAQTSGRYEQYF.

The V call is TRBV5-1, the J call TRBJ2-1, with TRBD2 matching 8 bases. In germline, CDR1 is SGHRS, CDR2 YFSETQ. After removal of 6 bases from V and 10 bases from J, the junction contained 21 bases not matched to a gene. The CDR3 runs to 17 residues. The CDR3 DNA reads as TGCGCCAGCAACCCGCCTCCGACTAGCGCTAGTCTGGAGGAGCAGTTCTTC. Translation gives CASNPPPTSASLEEQFF.

The chain recombines TRBV7-2 with TRBJ2-5; 8 bases are shared with TRBD2. V gave up 6 bases and J gave up 5 bases; unmatched junction bases: 11. This CDR3 is built from 15 residues. CDR1 SGHTA and CDR2 FQGNSA come from the germline V gene. The CDR3 DNA reads as TGTGCCAGCAGAACTCCCGGACTAGCAGGGGAGACCCAGTACTTC. Its translation is CASRTPGLAGETQYF.

This clone appeared a few times. CDR3 protein: CASSYMGNTEAFF. The DNA for the CDR3 is TGTGCCAGCAGTTACATGGGGAACACTGAAGCTTTCTTT. V gene TRBV6-6 combines with J gene TRBJ1-1; no reliable D call. Germline assignment: CDR1 MNHNY and CDR2 SVGAGI (reference sequence). CDR3 length: 13 amino acids. V was pared by 2 bases and J by 1 base, with 5 bases between.

The chain couples TRBV7-9 to TRBJ2-1; D might be TRBD1 (6 bases). This CDR3 contains 15 residues. Germline CDR1 is SEHNR and CDR2 is FQNEAQ (reference sequence). Trimming stripped 1 base from V and 5 bases from J, with 12 bases between. CDR3 in DNA: TGTGCCAGCAGCTTAGTCGGGACAAGGGACAATGAGCAGTTCTTC. Its translation: CASSLVGTRDNEQFF. Looking up the rest from reference TRBV7-9 and TRBJ2-1 gives the full variable domain: DTGVSQNPRHKITKRGQNVTFRCDPISEHNRLYWYRQTLGQGPEFLTYFQNEAQLEKSRLLSDRFSAERPKGSFSTLEIQRTEQGDSAMYLCASSLVGTRDNEQFFGPGTRLTVL.

The chain has TRBV6-5 and TRBJ1-5; D gene ambiguous. The V gene's germline CDR1 is MNHEY and CDR2 SVGAGI. The V end lost 4 bases, the J end lost 6 bases, and 10 bases lay between the germline ends. The CDR3 loop spans 13 amino acids. CDR3 region: CASSSTLIQPQHF. The CDR3 region has the DNA TGTGCCAGCAGTTCTACCCTAATTCAGCCCCAGCATTTT.

This sequence joins TRBV27 and TRBJ2-2; D unclear. Trimming pared 8 bases from V and 2 bases from J, leaving 12 bases between. This CDR3 region has 14 residues. Looked up from germline, CDR1 is MNHEY and CDR2 is SMNVEV (reference sequence). CDR3 in amino acids: CASPPDRNTGELFF. CDR3 bases: TGTGCCAGCCCCCCAGATCGAAACACCGGGGAGCTGTTTTTT.

This clone was observed a handful of times. This chain joins TRBV13 and TRBJ2-4, with D possibly TRBD1 on 5 matching bases. The CDR3 loop spans 16 amino acids. Germline-derived CDR1 and CDR2 are PRHDT and FYEKMQ (reference sequence). V lost 5 bases and J lost 0, with 14 bases in between. The CDR3 loop is CASSAPGMEAKNIQYF. The CDR3 nucleotides are TGTGCCAGCAGCGCCCCAGGGATGGAAGCCAAAAACATTCAGTACTTC. The entire variable domain, with the rest obtained from reference TRBV13 and TRBJ2-4, is as follows: AAGVIQSPRHLIKEKRETATLKCYPIPRHDTVYWYQQGPGQDPQFLISFYEKMQSDKGSIPDRFSAQQFSDYHSELNMSSLELGDSALYFCASSAPGMEAKNIQYFGAGTRLSVL.

The chain employs TRBV27 and TRBJ2-2; D gene ambiguous. Germline lookup yields CDR1 MNHEY and CDR2 SMNVEV (reference sequence). This CDR3 comprises 14 residues. V lost 7 bases to trimming and J lost 4 bases, with 13 bases between them. The chain's CDR3 is CASTVSGPTGELFF. CDR3 sequence (DNA): TGTGCCAGCACAGTCTCTGGCCCCACCGGGGAGCTGTTTTTT.

This clone appeared a few times. The V call is TRBV19, the J call TRBJ2-1; 10 bases are shared with TRBD1. J was trimmed by 3 bases and V by 9 bases; bases with no gene match: 5. The germline V gene has CDR1 LNHDA and CDR2 SQIVND (reference sequence). The CDR3 is made up of 14 amino acids. The CDR3 region is CASSGTGDYNEQFF. The CDR3 nucleotides are TGTGCCAGCTCCGGGACAGGGGACTACAATGAGCAGTTCTTC.

The chain links TRBV7-8 to TRBJ2-5; D might be TRBD1 (6 bases). CDR3 size: 14 residues. Trimming stripped 5 bases from V and 8 bases from J, with 18 bases between. CDR1 and CDR2 from the germline V gene are SGHVS and FQNEAQ. CDR3: CASSLSAGVDTQYF. CDR3 nucleotide sequence: TGTGCCAGCAGCCTCTCGGCAGGGGTCGATACCCAGTACTTC.

The chain links TRBV29-1 to TRBJ2-1; no firm D call. Germline CDR1 is SQVTM and CDR2 is ANQGSEA. The length of the CDR3 is 11 residues. Trimming left V 2 bases short and J 4 bases short, with 3 bases between. The CDR3 reads CSVENYNEQFF. The CDR3 DNA sequence: TGCAGCGTTGAAAATTACAATGAGCAGTTCTTC.

The genes are TRBV27 and TRBJ1-2; D is undetermined. The ends were cut back, 2 bases at V and 3 bases at J, with 7 bases in the middle. The germline V gene encodes CDR1 MNHEY and CDR2 SMNVEV (reference sequence). This CDR3 comprises 13 residues. The CDR3 DNA sequence: TGTGCCAGCAGTTTAAGCCCCGACTATGGCTACACCTTC. Residues: CASSLSPDYGYTF.

This clone was picked up a small number of times. V gene TRBV14 combines with J gene TRBJ2-6; TRBD1 might be the D (6 bases). The V end lost 4 bases, the J end lost 1 base, and 8 bases lay between the germline ends. This CDR3 has 15 amino acids. Germline V gene sequence: CDR1 SGHDN, CDR2 FVKESK. The CDR3 here is CASSRQGSGANVLTF. The CDR3, as DNA: TGTGCCAGCAGCCGCCAGGGGTCTGGGGCCAACGTCCTGACTTTC.